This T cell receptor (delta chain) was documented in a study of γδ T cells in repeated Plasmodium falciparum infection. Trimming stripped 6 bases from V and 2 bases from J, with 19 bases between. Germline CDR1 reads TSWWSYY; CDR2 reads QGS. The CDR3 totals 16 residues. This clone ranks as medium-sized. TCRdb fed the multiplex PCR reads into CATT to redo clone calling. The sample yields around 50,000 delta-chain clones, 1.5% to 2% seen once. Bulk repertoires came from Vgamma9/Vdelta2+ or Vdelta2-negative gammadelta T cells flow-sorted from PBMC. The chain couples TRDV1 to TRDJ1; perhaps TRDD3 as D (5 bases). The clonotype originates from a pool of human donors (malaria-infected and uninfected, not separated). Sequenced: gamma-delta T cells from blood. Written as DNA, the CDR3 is TGTGCTCTTGGTGGGATCTGCGAACTTAAAACCGATAAACTCATCTTT. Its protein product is CALGGICELKTDKLIF.